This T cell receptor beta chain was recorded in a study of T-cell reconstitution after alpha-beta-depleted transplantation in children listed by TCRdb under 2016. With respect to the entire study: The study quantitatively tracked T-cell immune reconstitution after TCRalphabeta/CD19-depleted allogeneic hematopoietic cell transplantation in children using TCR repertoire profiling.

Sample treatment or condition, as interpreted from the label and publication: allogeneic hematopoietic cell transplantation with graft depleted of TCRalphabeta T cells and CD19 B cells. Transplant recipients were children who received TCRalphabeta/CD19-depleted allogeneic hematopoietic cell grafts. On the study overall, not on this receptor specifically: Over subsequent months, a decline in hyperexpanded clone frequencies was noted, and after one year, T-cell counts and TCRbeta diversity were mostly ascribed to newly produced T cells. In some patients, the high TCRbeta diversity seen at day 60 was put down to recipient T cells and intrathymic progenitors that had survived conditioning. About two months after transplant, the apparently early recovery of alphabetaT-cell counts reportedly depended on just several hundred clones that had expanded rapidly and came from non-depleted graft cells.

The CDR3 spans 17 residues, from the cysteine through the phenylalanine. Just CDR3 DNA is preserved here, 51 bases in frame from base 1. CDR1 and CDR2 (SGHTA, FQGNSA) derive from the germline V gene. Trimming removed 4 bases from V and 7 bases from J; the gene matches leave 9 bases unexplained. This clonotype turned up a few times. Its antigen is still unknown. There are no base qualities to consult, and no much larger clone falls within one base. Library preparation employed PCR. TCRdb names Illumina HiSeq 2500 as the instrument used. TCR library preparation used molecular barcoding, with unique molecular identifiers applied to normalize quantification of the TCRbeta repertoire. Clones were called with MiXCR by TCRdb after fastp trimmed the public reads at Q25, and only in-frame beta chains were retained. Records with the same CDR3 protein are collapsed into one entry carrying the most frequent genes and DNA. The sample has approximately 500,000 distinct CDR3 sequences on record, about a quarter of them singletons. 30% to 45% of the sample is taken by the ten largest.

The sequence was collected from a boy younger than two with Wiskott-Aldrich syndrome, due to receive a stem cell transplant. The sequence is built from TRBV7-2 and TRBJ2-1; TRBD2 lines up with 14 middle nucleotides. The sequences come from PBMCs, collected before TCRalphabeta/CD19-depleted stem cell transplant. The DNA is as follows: TGTGCCAGCAGCTCGGGGACTAGCGGGAGAAGAGATAATGAGCAGTTCTTC. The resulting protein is CASSSGTSGRRDNEQFF.